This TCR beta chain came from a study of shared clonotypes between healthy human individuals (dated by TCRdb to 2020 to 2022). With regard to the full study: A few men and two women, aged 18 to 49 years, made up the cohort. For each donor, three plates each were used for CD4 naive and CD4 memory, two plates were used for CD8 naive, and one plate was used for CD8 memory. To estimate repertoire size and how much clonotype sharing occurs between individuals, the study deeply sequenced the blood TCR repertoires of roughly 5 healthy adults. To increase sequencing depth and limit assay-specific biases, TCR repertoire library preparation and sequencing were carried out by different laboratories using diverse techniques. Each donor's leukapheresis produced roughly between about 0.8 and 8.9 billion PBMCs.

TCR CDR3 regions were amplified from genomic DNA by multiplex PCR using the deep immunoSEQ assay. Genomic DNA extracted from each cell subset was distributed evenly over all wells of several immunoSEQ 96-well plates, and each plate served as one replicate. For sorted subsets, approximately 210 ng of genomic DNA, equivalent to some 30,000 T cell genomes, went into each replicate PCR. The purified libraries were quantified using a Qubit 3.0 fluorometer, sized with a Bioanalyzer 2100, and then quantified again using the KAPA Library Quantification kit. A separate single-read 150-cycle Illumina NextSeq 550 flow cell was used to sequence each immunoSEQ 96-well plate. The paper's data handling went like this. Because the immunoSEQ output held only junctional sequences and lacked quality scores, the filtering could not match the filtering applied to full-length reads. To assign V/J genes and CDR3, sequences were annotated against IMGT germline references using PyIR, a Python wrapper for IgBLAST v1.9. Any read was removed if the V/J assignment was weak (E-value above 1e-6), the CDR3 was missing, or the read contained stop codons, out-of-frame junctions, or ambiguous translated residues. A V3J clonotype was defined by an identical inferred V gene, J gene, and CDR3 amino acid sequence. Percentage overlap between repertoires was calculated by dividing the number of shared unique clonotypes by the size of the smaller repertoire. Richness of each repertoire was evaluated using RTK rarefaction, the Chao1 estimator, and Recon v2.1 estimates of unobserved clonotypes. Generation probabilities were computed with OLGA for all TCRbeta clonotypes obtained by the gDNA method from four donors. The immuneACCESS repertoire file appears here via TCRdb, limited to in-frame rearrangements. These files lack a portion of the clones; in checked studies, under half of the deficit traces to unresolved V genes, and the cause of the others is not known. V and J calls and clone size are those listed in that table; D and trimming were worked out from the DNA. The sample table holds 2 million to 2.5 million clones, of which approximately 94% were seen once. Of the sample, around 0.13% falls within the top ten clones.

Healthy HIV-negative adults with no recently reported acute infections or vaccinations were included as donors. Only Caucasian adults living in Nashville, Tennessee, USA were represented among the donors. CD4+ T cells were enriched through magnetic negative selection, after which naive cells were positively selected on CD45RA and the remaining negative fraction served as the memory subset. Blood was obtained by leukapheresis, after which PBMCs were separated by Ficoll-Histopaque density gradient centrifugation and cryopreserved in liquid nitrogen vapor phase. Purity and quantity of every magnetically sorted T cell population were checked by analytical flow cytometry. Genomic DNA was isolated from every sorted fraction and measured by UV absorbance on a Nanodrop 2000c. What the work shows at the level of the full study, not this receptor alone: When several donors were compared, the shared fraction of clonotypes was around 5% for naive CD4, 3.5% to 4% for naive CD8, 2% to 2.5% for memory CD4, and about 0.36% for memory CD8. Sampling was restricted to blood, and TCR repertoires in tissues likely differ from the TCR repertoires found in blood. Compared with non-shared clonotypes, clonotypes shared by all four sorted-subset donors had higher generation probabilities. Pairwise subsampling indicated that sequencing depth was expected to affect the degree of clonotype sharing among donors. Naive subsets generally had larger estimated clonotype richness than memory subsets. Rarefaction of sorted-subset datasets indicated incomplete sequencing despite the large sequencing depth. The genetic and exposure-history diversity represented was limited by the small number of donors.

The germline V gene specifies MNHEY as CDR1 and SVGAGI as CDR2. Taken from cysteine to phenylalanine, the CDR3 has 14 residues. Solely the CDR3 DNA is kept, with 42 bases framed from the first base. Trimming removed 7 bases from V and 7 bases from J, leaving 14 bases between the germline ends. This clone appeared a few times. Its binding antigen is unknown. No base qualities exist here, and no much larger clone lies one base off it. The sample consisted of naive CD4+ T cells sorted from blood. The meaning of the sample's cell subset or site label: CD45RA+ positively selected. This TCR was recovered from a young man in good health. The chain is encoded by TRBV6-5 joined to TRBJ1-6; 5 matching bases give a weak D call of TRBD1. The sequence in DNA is TGTGCCAGCACTAACGACAGCCCGAATTCACCCCTCCACTTT. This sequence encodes CASTNDSPNSPLHF.